The TCR beta chain described here comes from a study of T cell repertoires in cytomegalovirus infection (dated 2019 in TCRdb). Background for the entire study: Because public TCR beta signatures pointed to carriage of CMV infection together with the matching HLA type, the HLA type of each donor mattered for the analysis.

The instrument given in TCRdb is Illumina HiSeq 1500. The public reads were quality trimmed at Q25 with fastp and then assembled into clones with MiXCR by TCRdb, keeping productive beta chains. CDR3 protein sequences are deduplicated, and each keeps its most common genes and DNA. Across this sample there are approximately 500,000 distinct CDR3 sequences, with 16% seen only once. The ten top clones hold about 24% of the sample. Study-level results and caveats: The ex vivo response was dominated by HLA-C-restricted CMV-specific TCR beta clonotypes, which also provided the single most frequent clonotype in two of eight donors. In both this cohort and an independent roughly 330-donor cohort, the cumulative frequency of public TCR beta family members distinguished carriers of CMV infection plus the relevant HLA type.

From a lookup of the germline V gene, CDR1 and CDR2 are MDHEN and SYDVKM. The CDR3 sequence holds 15 residues, the cysteine and phenylalanine included. Only CDR3 DNA remains: 45 bases, in frame from the first base. Turning to this clonotype: No cognate antigen has been identified for it. Germline and junction disagree at one end, which may indicate a read error.

Here the chain combines TRBV28 and TRBJ1-6; no D gene can be assigned with confidence. This clonotype originated in a human donor in good health (CMV status not recorded). Some clones in this sample may be carry-over from other donors' samples. The sample taken for sequencing was CD8+ T cells from PBMCs. The nucleotide sequence is given as TGTGCCAGCACTTTACTTACAGACCAAGATTCACCCCTCCACTTT. It translates as CASTLLTDQDSPLHF. Reference TRBV28 and TRBJ1-6 genes cover what lies past the CDR3, so the full variable domain is DVKVTQSSRYLVKRTGEKVFLECVQDMDHENMFWYRQDPGLGLRLIYFSYDVKMKEKGDIPEGYSVSREKKERFSLILESASTNQTSMYLCASTLLTDQDSPLHFGNGTRLTVT.